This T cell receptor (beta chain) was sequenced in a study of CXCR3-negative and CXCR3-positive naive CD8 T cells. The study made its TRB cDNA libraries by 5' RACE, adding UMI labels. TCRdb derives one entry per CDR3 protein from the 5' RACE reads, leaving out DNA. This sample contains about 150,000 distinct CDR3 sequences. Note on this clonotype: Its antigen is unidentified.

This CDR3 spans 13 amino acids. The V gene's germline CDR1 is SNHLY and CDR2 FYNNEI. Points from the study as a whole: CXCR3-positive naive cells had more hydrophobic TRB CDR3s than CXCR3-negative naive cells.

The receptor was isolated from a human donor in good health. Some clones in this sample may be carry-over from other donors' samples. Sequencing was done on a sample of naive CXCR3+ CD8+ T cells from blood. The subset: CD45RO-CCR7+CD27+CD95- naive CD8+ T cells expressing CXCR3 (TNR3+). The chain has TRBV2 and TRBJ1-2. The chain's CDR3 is CASSETALYGYTF.